These T cell receptor beta chains were read from a single sample in a study of breast tumors, draining lymph nodes, adjacent tissues. TCRdb fed the multiplex PCR reads into MiXCR, producing one record per CDR3 protein. Counted here are approximately 100,000 distinct CDR3 sequences, over 20% occurring once; the ten biggest clones make up 1% to 1.5%. Sequencing used axillary lymph node tissue. The receptors stem from a female donor with breast cancer. Some clones in this sample may be carry-over from other donors' samples. CDR3s include the opening cysteine and the closing phenylalanine or tryptophan. The D gene is left open where the match is weak. The size of a clone is reported for some rows only, either as once, few or many, or as a class for expanded clones.

v_gene: TRBV20-1
abundance: NA
d_gene: TRBD2
j_gene: TRBJ2-1
CDR3aa: CSARELRGRARNEQFF
CDR3nt: TGCAGTGCTAGGGAGCTGCGCGGGAGGGCCAGAAATGAGCAGTTCTTC

v_gene: TRBV28
abundance: few
d_gene: NA
j_gene: TRBJ2-3
CDR3aa: CASSFGAEGDTQYF
CDR3nt: TGTGCCAGCAGTTTCGGCGCGGAGGGGGATACGCAGTATTTT

v_gene: TRBV5-6
abundance: many
d_gene: TRBD2
j_gene: TRBJ2-5
CDR3aa: CASSWGPSGSSVGETQYF
CDR3nt: TGTGCCAGCAGCTGGGGGCCTAGCGGGAGCAGTGTGGGAGAGACCCAGTACTTC

v_gene: TRBV19
abundance: many
d_gene: TRBD2
j_gene: TRBJ2-5
CDR3aa: CASSITSGDEETQYF
CDR3nt: TGTGCCAGTAGTATAACTAGCGGTGATGAAGAGACCCAGTACTTC

v_gene: TRBV6-6
abundance: many
d_gene: TRBD2
j_gene: TRBJ2-1
CDR3aa: CASSYGLAGGPGYEQFF
CDR3nt: TGTGCCAGCAGTTACGGACTAGCGGGGGGGCCCGGTTATGAGCAGTTCTTC

v_gene: TRBV5-8
abundance: NA
d_gene: NA
j_gene: TRBJ2-3
CDR3aa: CASSLRMGGSSTDTQYF
CDR3nt: TGTGCCAGCAGCCTGCGTATGGGGGGCTCTAGCACAGATACGCAGTATTTT

v_gene: TRBV20-1
abundance: many
d_gene: NA
j_gene: TRBJ1-6
CDR3aa: CSASRGSSYNSPLHF
CDR3nt: TGCAGTGCTAGCAGAGGGAGCTCCTATAATTCACCCCTCCACTTT

v_gene: TRBV7-9
abundance: many
d_gene: NA
j_gene: TRBJ1-6
CDR3aa: CATGRPNSPLHF
CDR3nt: TGTGCCACAGGCAGACCGAATTCACCCCTCCACTTT

v_gene: TRBV19
abundance: many
d_gene: NA
j_gene: TRBJ1-6
CDR3aa: CASSQGRKNSPLHF
CDR3nt: TGTGCCAGTAGTCAAGGAAGGAAGAATTCACCCCTCCACTTT

v_gene: TRBV12-3/TRBV12-4
abundance: many
d_gene: NA
j_gene: TRBJ2-7
CDR3aa: CASSLARAGSYEQYF
CDR3nt: TGTGCCAGCAGTTTAGCGCGGGCCGGCTCCTACGAGCAGTACTTC

v_gene: TRBV20-1
abundance: NA
d_gene: TRBD1
j_gene: TRBJ1-6
CDR3aa: CSARVGRGDNSPLHF
CDR3nt: TGCAGTGCTAGGGTAGGCAGGGGGGACAATTCACCCCTCCACTTT

v_gene: TRBV5-1
abundance: many
d_gene: TRBD1
j_gene: TRBJ2-7
CDR3aa: CASRVGQGVLYEQYF
CDR3nt: TGCGCCAGCCGCGTCGGACAGGGTGTCCTGTACGAGCAGTACTTC

v_gene: TRBV9
abundance: many
d_gene: NA
j_gene: TRBJ2-2
CDR3aa: CASSVEASANTGELFF
CDR3nt: TGTGCCAGCAGCGTAGAGGCTAGCGCGAACACCGGGGAGCTGTTTTTT

v_gene: TRBV5-1
abundance: NA
d_gene: TRBD1
j_gene: TRBJ2-1
CDR3aa: CASSDGTGNEQFF
CDR3nt: TGCGCCAGCAGCGACGGGACAGGCAATGAGCAGTTCTTC

v_gene: TRBV10-3
abundance: many
d_gene: NA
j_gene: TRBJ1-2
CDR3aa: CAISGATYGYTF
CDR3nt: TGTGCCATCAGTGGGGCCACCTATGGCTACACCTTC

v_gene: TRBV5-5
abundance: many
d_gene: NA
j_gene: TRBJ2-7
CDR3aa: CASSSTGTTYEQYF
CDR3nt: TGTGCCAGCAGCTCGACCGGGACAACCTACGAGCAGTACTTC

v_gene: TRBV30
abundance: many
d_gene: NA
j_gene: TRBJ1-2
CDR3aa: CAWSPGPYYGYTF
CDR3nt: TGTGCCTGGAGCCCTGGACCCTACTATGGCTACACCTTC

v_gene: TRBV15
abundance: many
d_gene: NA
j_gene: TRBJ1-5
CDR3aa: CATSRDPRGKQPQHF
CDR3nt: TGTGCCACCAGCAGAGATCCCAGGGGAAAGCAGCCCCAGCATTTT

v_gene: TRBV30
abundance: many
d_gene: NA
j_gene: TRBJ1-2
CDR3aa: CAWSVGSVGYTF
CDR3nt: TGTGCCTGGAGTGTGGGCAGCGTTGGCTACACCTTC

v_gene: TRBV20-1
abundance: many
d_gene: TRBD2
j_gene: TRBJ2-3
CDR3aa: CSAGTSGSTDTQYF
CDR3nt: TGCAGTGCTGGGACTAGCGGGAGCACAGATACGCAGTATTTT

v_gene: TRBV5-5
abundance: many
d_gene: NA
j_gene: TRBJ2-7
CDR3aa: CASSPRGATYEQYF
CDR3nt: TGTGCCAGCAGCCCCCGGGGGGCGACCTACGAGCAGTACTTC

v_gene: TRBV24-1
abundance: many
d_gene: TRBD1
j_gene: TRBJ1-4
CDR3aa: CATSDLGKLQGAANEKLFF
CDR3nt: TGTGCCACCAGTGATTTGGGGAAATTACAGGGGGCGGCTAATGAAAAACTGTTTTTT

v_gene: TRBV19
abundance: many
d_gene: TRBD2
j_gene: TRBJ2-1
CDR3aa: CASSIRGGSYNEQFF
CDR3nt: TGTGCCAGTAGTATTCGGGGGGGATCCTACAATGAGCAGTTCTTC

v_gene: TRBV7-9
abundance: many
d_gene: TRBD2
j_gene: TRBJ2-1
CDR3aa: CASSFSQGLNEQFF
CDR3nt: TGTGCCAGCAGCTTTTCGCAGGGACTAAATGAGCAGTTCTTC

v_gene: TRBV9
abundance: many
d_gene: NA
j_gene: TRBJ2-2
CDR3aa: CASSVSGTGELFF
CDR3nt: TGTGCCAGCAGCGTATCGGGGACCGGGGAGCTGTTTTTT

v_gene: TRBV6-4
abundance: many
d_gene: TRBD2
j_gene: TRBJ2-1
CDR3aa: CASSDGTSGDYNEQFF
CDR3nt: TGTGCCAGCAGTGACGGGACTAGCGGGGATTACAATGAGCAGTTCTTC

v_gene: TRBV28
abundance: few
d_gene: NA
j_gene: TRBJ2-3
CDR3aa: CASNFRDTQYF
CDR3nt: TGTGCCAGCAATTTTAGAGATACGCAGTATTTT

v_gene: TRBV2
abundance: many
d_gene: NA
j_gene: TRBJ2-5
CDR3aa: CASSGEGFPGETQYF
CDR3nt: TGTGCCAGCAGTGGAGAGGGTTTCCCTGGGGAGACCCAGTACTTC

v_gene: TRBV10-2
abundance: NA
d_gene: NA
j_gene: TRBJ1-1
CDR3aa: CASRSGTQGYTEAFF
CDR3nt: TGCGCCAGCAGAAGCGGGACACAGGGTTACACTGAAGCTTTCTTT

v_gene: TRBV9
abundance: many
d_gene: TRBD2
j_gene: TRBJ2-3
CDR3aa: CASSGPSGGNTDTQYF
CDR3nt: TGTGCCAGCAGCGGACCTAGCGGGGGGAACACAGATACGCAGTATTTT

v_gene: TRBV19
abundance: many
d_gene: TRBD2
j_gene: TRBJ2-5
CDR3aa: CASSIVGGRAYGTQYF
CDR3nt: TGTGCCAGTAGTATAGTCGGAGGGAGGGCCTATGGGACCCAGTACTTC

v_gene: TRBV7-9
abundance: few
d_gene: NA
j_gene: TRBJ1-1
CDR3aa: CASSVRVRTEAFF
CDR3nt: TGTGCCAGCAGCGTCAGGGTAAGGACTGAAGCTTTCTTT

v_gene: TRBV20-1
abundance: few
d_gene: TRBD2
j_gene: TRBJ2-4
CDR3aa: CSARPLGLALAKNIQYF
CDR3nt: TGCAGTGCTAGACCCCTAGGACTAGCCCTAGCCAAAAACATTCAGTACTTC

v_gene: TRBV13
abundance: few
d_gene: NA
j_gene: TRBJ2-5
CDR3aa: CASSLSAAETQYF
CDR3nt: TGTGCCAGCAGCTTATCGGCCGCGGAGACCCAGTACTTC

v_gene: TRBV5-4
abundance: NA
d_gene: NA
j_gene: TRBJ1-5
CDR3aa: CASSPGRDQPQHF
CDR3nt: TGTGCCAGCAGCCCCGGGAGGGATCAGCCCCAGCATTTT

v_gene: TRBV7-9
abundance: many
d_gene: NA
j_gene: TRBJ2-5
CDR3aa: CASSLVGGDETQYF
CDR3nt: TGTGCCAGCAGCTTAGTCGGGGGCGATGAGACCCAGTACTTC

v_gene: TRBV3-1
abundance: many
d_gene: TRBD1
j_gene: TRBJ2-7
CDR3aa: CASSQTGGFLYEQYF
CDR3nt: TGTGCCAGCAGCCAGACAGGGGGCTTCCTTTACGAGCAGTACTTC

v_gene: TRBV16
abundance: many
d_gene: TRBD1
j_gene: TRBJ2-7
CDR3aa: CASSPGQGPYEQYF
CDR3nt: TGTGCCAGCAGCCCCGGACAGGGCCCCTACGAGCAGTACTTC

v_gene: TRBV7-9
abundance: many
d_gene: TRBD1
j_gene: TRBJ1-2
CDR3aa: CASSLVVTGDYTF
CDR3nt: TGTGCCAGCAGCTTAGTAGTTACAGGGGACTACACCTTC

v_gene: TRBV5-6
abundance: NA
d_gene: NA
j_gene: TRBJ1-3
CDR3aa: CASSLAGGYENTIYF
CDR3nt: TGTGCCAGCAGCTTGGCCGGGGGGTATGAAAACACCATATATTTT

v_gene: TRBV5-1
abundance: many
d_gene: NA
j_gene: TRBJ2-1
CDR3aa: CASSLNPGDEQFF
CDR3nt: TGCGCCAGCAGCTTGAATCCGGGGGATGAGCAGTTCTTC

v_gene: TRBV6-6
abundance: many
d_gene: NA
j_gene: TRBJ1-2
CDR3aa: CASSYSTGNYGYTF
CDR3nt: TGTGCCAGCAGTTATTCCACAGGGAACTATGGCTACACCTTC

v_gene: TRBV24-1
abundance: many
d_gene: NA
j_gene: TRBJ2-3
CDR3aa: CATSDPGGLTDTQYF
CDR3nt: TGTGCCACCAGTGATCCCGGGGGCCTCACAGATACGCAGTATTTT

v_gene: TRBV12-3/TRBV12-4
abundance: many
d_gene: NA
j_gene: TRBJ1-2
CDR3aa: CASSPGAETSHLYGYTF
CDR3nt: TGTGCCAGCAGCCCGGGAGCTGAAACCTCTCATCTATATGGCTACACCTTC

v_gene: TRBV19
abundance: many
d_gene: NA
j_gene: TRBJ1-2
CDR3aa: CASSIFRANYGYTF
CDR3nt: TGTGCCAGTAGTATCTTTAGAGCTAACTATGGCTACACCTTC

v_gene: TRBV24-1
abundance: many
d_gene: NA
j_gene: TRBJ2-7
CDR3aa: CATSDKTGHPYEQYF
CDR3nt: TGTGCCACCAGTGATAAAACGGGTCACCCCTACGAGCAGTACTTC

v_gene: TRBV2
abundance: many
d_gene: TRBD1
j_gene: TRBJ2-3
CDR3aa: CASSDRQGLFSAQYF
CDR3nt: TGTGCCAGCAGTGATCGACAGGGTCTGTTTTCTGCGCAGTATTTT

v_gene: TRBV15
abundance: many
d_gene: TRBD1
j_gene: TRBJ2-5
CDR3aa: CATSSGTAQKETQYF
CDR3nt: TGTGCCACCAGCAGCGGGACAGCCCAAAAAGAGACCCAGTACTTC

v_gene: TRBV5-1
abundance: many
d_gene: NA
j_gene: TRBJ1-2
CDR3aa: CASSLDRASSGYTF
CDR3nt: TGCGCCAGCAGCTTGGACAGGGCCTCAAGCGGCTACACCTTC

v_gene: TRBV13
abundance: few
d_gene: NA
j_gene: TRBJ2-3
CDR3aa: CASSFPDSEETQYF
CDR3nt: TGTGCCAGCAGCTTTCCCGACTCGGAGGAAACGCAGTATTTT

v_gene: TRBV5-1
abundance: many
d_gene: TRBD2
j_gene: TRBJ2-1
CDR3aa: CASSLEASGSRNEQFF
CDR3nt: TGCGCCAGCAGCTTGGAGGCTAGCGGGAGTCGCAATGAGCAGTTCTTC

v_gene: TRBV7-7
abundance: many
d_gene: TRBD1
j_gene: TRBJ2-7
CDR3aa: CASSPTGFGEQYF
CDR3nt: TGTGCCAGCAGCCCGACAGGGTTTGGCGAGCAGTACTTC

v_gene: TRBV6-2/TRBV6-3
abundance: many
d_gene: TRBD1
j_gene: TRBJ2-7
CDR3aa: CASMEWDRGNEQYF
CDR3nt: TGTGCCAGCATGGAATGGGACAGGGGGAACGAGCAGTACTTC

v_gene: TRBV7-9
abundance: many
d_gene: NA
j_gene: TRBJ2-7
CDR3aa: CASSLAGSYEQYF
CDR3nt: TGTGCCAGCAGCTTAGCTGGTAGTTACGAGCAGTACTTC

v_gene: TRBV5-8
abundance: many
d_gene: NA
j_gene: TRBJ1-4
CDR3aa: CASSLADSNEKLFF
CDR3nt: TGTGCCAGCAGCTTGGCTGACAGCAATGAAAAACTGTTTTTT

v_gene: TRBV5-4
abundance: few
d_gene: NA
j_gene: TRBJ2-2
CDR3aa: CASSSQSTGELFF
CDR3nt: TGTGCCAGCAGCTCCCAGAGCACCGGGGAGCTGTTTTTT

v_gene: TRBV9
abundance: many
d_gene: NA
j_gene: TRBJ2-7
CDR3aa: CASSYQRQTSYEQYF
CDR3nt: TGTGCCAGCAGCTATCAGCGCCAAACTTCCTACGAGCAGTACTTC